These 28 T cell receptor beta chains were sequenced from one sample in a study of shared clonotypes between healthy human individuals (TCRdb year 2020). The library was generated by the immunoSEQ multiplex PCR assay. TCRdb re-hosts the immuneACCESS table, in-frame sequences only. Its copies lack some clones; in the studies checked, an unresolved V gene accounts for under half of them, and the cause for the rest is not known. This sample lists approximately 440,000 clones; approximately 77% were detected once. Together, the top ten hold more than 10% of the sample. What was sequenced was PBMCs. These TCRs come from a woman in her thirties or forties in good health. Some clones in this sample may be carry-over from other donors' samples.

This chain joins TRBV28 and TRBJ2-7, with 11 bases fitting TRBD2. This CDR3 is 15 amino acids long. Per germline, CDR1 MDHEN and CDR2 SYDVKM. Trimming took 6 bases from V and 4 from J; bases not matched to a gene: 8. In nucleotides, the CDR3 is TGTGCCAGCAGCCCCGTACTAGCGGGAGTGTACGAGCAGTACTTC. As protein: CASSPVLAGVYEQYF.

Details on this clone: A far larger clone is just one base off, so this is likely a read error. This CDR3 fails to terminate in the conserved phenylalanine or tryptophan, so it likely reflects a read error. The CDR3, as DNA: TGCAGTGCTAGTAAGAACACTGAAGCTTTCCTT. It encodes CSASKNTEAFL. The V and J genes are TRBV20-1 and TRBJ1-1, with D hard to call. This CDR3 is 11 amino acids long. V lost 3 bases and J lost 1, with 3 bases in between. Per the germline V gene, CDR1 is DFQATT and CDR2 is SNEGSKA (reference sequence).

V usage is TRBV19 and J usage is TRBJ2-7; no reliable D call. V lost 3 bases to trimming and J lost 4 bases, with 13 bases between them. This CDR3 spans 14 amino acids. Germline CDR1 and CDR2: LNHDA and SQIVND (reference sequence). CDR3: CASSMDRRGYEQYF. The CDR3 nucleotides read TGTGCCAGTAGTATGGACCGAAGAGGATACGAGCAGTACTTC.

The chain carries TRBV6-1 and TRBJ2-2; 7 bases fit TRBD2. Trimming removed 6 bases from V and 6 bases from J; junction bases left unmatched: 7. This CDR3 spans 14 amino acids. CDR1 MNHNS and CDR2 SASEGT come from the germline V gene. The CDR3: CASSQQGLAGELFF. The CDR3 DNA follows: TGTGCCAGCAGCCAGCAAGGACTAGCCGGGGAGCTGTTTTTT.

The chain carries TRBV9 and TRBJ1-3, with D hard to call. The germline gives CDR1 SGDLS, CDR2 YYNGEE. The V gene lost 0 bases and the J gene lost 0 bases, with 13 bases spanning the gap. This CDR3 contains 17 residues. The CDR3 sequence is CASSVDRVRSSGNTIYF. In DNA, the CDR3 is TGTGCCAGCAGCGTAGACCGGGTGCGGAGCTCTGGAAACACCATATATTTT.

This chain's CDR3 is CASSNLGQYQETQYF. The DNA for the CDR3 is TGCGCCAGCAGCAACCTCGGACAGTACCAAGAGACCCAGTACTTC. The V call is TRBV5-1, the J call TRBJ2-5; a possible D gene is TRBD1 (6 bases). Trimming removed 4 bases from V and 0 bases from J, with 13 bases in between. Germline V CDR1 and CDR2: SGHRS, YFSETQ. The CDR3 has 15 amino acids.

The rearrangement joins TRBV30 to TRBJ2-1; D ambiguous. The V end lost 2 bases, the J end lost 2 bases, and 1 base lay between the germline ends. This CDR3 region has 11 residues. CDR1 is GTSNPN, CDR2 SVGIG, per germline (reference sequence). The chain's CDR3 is CAWSPYNEQFF. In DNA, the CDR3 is TGTGCCTGGAGTCCCTACAATGAGCAGTTCTTC.

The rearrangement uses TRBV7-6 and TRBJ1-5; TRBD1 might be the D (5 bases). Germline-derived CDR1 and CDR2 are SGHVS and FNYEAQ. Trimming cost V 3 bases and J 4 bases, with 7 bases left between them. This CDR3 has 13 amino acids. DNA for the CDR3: TGTGCCAGCAGCTTCCCAGGGAATCAGCCCCAGCATTTT. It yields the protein CASSFPGNQPQHF.

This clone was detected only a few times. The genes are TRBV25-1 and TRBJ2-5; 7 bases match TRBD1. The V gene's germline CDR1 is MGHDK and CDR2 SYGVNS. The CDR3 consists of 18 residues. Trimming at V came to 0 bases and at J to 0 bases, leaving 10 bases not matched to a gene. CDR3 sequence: CASSEYEGGGAYQETQYF. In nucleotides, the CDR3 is TGTGCCAGCAGTGAATATGAAGGGGGCGGAGCCTACCAAGAGACCCAGTACTTC.

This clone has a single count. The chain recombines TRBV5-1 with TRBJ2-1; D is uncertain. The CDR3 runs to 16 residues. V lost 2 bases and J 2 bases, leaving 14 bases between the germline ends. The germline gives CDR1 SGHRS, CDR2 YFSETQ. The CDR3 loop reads CASSFGRAFTYNEQFF. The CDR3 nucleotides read TGCGCCAGCAGCTTCGGAAGAGCCTTTACCTACAATGAGCAGTTCTTC.

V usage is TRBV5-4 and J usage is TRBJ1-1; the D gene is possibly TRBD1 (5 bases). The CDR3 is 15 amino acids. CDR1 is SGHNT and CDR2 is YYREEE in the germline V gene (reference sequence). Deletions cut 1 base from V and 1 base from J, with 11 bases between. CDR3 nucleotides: TGTGCCAGCAGCTTGAGAACAGGCACGAACACTGAAGCTTTCTTT. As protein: CASSLRTGTNTEAFF.

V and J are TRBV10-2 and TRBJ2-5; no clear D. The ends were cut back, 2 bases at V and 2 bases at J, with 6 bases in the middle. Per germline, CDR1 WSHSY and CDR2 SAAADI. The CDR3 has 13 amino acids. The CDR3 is CASSEVHQETQYF. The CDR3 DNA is TGCGCCAGCAGTGAGGTCCATCAAGAGACCCAGTACTTC.

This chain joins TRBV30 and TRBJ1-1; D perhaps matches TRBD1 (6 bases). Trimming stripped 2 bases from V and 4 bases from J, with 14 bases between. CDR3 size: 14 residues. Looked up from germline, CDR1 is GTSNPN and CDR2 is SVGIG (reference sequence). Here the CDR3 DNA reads TGTGCCTGGAGTCCCTGGGGGCGGGGCACTGAAGCTTTCTTT. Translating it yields CAWSPWGRGTEAFF.

CDR3: CAWRGRANYGYTF. Written as DNA, the CDR3 is TGTGCCTGGAGGGGGAGGGCTAACTATGGCTACACCTTC. The chain combines TRBV30 with TRBJ1-2; D call uncertain. V was pared by 3 bases and J by 0 bases, with 8 bases between. This CDR3 is 13 amino acids long. The germline V gene has CDR1 GTSNPN and CDR2 SVGIG (reference sequence).

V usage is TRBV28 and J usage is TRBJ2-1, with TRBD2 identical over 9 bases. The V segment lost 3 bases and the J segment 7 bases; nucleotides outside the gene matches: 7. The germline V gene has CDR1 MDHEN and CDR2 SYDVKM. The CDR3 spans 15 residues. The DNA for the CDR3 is TGTGCCAGCAGTTTTTGGCGGGAGGGTAAGAATGAGCAGTTCTTC. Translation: CASSFWREGKNEQFF.

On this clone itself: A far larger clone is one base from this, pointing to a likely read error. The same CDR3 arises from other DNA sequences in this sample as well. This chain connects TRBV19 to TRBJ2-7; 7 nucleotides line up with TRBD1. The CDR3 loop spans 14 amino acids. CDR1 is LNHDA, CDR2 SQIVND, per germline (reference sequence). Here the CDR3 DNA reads TGCGCCAGTAGTACCCCGGGACAGAAATACGAGCAGTACTTC. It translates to CASSTPGQKYEQYF.

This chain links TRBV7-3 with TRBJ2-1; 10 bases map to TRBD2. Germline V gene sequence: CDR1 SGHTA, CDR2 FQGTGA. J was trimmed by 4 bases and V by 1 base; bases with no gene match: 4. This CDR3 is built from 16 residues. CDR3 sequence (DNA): TGTGCCAGCAGCTTAAAGGCTAGCGGGGGATACAATGAGCAGTTCTTC. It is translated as CASSLKASGGYNEQFF. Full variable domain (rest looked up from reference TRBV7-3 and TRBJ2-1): GAGVSQTPSNKVTEKGKYVELRCDPISGHTALYWYRQSLGQGPEFLIYFQGTGAADDSGLPNDRFFAVRPEGSVSTLKIQRTERGDSAVYLCASSLKASGGYNEQFFGPGTRLTVL.

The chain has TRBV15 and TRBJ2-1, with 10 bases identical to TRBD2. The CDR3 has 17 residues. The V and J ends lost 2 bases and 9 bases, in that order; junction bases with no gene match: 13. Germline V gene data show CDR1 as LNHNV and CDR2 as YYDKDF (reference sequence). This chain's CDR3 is CATSRPGTSVRQAEQFF. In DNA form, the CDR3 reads TGTGCCACCAGCAGACCCGGGACTAGCGTCCGACAGGCTGAGCAGTTCTTC.

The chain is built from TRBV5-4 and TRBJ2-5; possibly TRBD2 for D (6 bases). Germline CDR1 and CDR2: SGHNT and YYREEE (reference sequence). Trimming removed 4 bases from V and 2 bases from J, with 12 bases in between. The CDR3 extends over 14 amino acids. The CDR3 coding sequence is TGTGCCAGCAGCCCGGGGACTGAGCAAGAGACCCAGTACTTC. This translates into CASSPGTEQETQYF.

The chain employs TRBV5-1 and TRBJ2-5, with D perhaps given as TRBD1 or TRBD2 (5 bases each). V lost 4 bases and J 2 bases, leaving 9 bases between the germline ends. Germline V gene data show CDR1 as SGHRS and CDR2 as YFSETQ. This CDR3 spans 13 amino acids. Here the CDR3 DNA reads TGCGCCAGCAGCAGGGACGAGCAAGAGACCCAGTACTTC. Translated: CASSRDEQETQYF.

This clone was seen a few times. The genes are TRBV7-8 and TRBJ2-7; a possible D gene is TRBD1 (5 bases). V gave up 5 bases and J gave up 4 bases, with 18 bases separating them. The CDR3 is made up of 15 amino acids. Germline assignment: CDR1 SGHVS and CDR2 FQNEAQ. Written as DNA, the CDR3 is TGTGCCAGCAGCCAACCGCGACAGCACCGGTACGAGCAGTACTTC. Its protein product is CASSQPRQHRYEQYF.

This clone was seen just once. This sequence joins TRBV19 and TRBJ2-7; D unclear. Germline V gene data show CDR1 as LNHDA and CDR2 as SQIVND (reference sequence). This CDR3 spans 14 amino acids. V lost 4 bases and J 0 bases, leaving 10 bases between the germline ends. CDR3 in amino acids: CASSTESNSYEQYF. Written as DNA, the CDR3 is TGTGCCAGTAGTACCGAGTCTAACTCCTACGAGCAGTACTTC. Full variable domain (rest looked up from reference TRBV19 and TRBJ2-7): DGGITQSPKYLFRKEGQNVTLSCEQNLNHDAMYWYRQDPGQGLRLIYYSQIVNDFQKGDIAEGYSVSREKKESFPLTVTSAQKNPTAFYLCASSTESNSYEQYFGPGTRLTVT.

In DNA form, the CDR3 reads TGTGCCAGCAGTTCCCCATCTGGCAATCAGCCCCAGCATTTT. Translation gives CASSSPSGNQPQHF. The chain recombines TRBV28 with TRBJ1-5, with D unclear. Germline V lookup: CDR1 MDHEN, CDR2 SYDVKM. The CDR3 is 14 residues long. V lost 4 bases to trimming and J lost 2 bases, with 9 bases between them.

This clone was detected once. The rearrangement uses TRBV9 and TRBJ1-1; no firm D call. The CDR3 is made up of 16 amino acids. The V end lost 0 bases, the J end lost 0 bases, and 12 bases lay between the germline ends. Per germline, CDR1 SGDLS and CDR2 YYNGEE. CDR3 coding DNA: TGTGCCAGCAGCGTAGGGGCAAATGACATGAACACTGAAGCTTTCTTT. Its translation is CASSVGANDMNTEAFF.

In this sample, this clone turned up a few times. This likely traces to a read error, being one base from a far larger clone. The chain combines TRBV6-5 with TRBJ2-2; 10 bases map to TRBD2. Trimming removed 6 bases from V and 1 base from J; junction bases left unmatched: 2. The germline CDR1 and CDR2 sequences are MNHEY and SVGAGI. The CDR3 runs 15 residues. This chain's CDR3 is CASSRTSGNTGELFF. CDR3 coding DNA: TGTGCCAGCAGCCGGACTAGCGGGAACACCGGGGAGCTGTTTTTT.

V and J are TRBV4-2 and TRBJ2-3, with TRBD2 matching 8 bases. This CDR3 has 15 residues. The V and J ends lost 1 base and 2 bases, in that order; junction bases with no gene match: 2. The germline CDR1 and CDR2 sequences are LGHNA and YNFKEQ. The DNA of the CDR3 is TGTGCCAGCAGCCAAGGGACTAGCCTCACAGATACGCAGTATTTT. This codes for CASSQGTSLTDTQYF.

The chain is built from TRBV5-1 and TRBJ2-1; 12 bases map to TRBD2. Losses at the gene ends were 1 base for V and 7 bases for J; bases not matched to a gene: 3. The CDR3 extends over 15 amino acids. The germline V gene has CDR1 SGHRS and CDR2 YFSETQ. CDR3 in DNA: TGCGCCAGCAGCTTGTGGACTAGCGGGGAGAATGAGCAGTTCTTC. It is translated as CASSLWTSGENEQFF.

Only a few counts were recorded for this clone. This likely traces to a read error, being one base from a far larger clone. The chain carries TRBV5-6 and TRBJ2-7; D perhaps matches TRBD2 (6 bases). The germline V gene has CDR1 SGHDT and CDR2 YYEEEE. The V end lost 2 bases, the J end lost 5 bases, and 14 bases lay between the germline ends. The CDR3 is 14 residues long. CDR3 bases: TGTGCCAGCAGCTTAGGGCAGGGCGGGAACGAGCAGTACTTC. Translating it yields CASSLGQGGNEQYF.